This TCR beta chain was captured by sequencing in a study of post-analysis software for immune sequencing data. Study results and limitations: About five TRBV segments (TRBV5-6, TRBV5-1 and TRBV20-1 among them) occurred more frequently in patients than in controls. Multiple sclerosis patients had significantly lower normalized Chao1 diversity than controls.

The authors incorporated unique molecular identifiers into the TCR beta cDNA libraries. A single record per CDR3 protein comes from TCRdb applying MiXCR to the PCR reads. Among around 440,000 distinct CDR3 sequences, under 55% were seen once, and the ten largest hold 9% to 14%. In germline, CDR1 is SGHVS, CDR2 FQNEAQ. The CDR3 consists of 15 residues. As regards this clonotype: Its antigen is currently unknown.

The clonotype was recovered from a girl aged 5 to 17 with multiple sclerosis. This chain joins TRBV7-8 and TRBJ2-4, with D unresolved. The DNA end favors TRBJ2-7, so the J call may be wrong. Material for sequencing was blood. The CDR3 sequence: CASSHGLTRVGEQYF. CDR3 sequence (DNA): TGTGCCAGCAGCCATGGGCTGACAAGGGTGGGCGAGCAGTACTTC.